These 26 T cell receptor beta chains came from one sample sequenced in a study of human T cells and chemical hapten exposure. Time point noted: patch test 1, 2 weeks after DPC sensitization. Treatment meaning: therapeutic diphenylcyclopropenone sensitization with weekly scalp DPC. Each CDR3 protein is one row after TCRdb ran MiXCR on the RACE reads. The table records fewer than 500,000 distinct CDR3 sequences, approximately 5.1% of them present only once. The sequenced sample was whole blood, obtained in connection with sensitization to the hapten diphenylcyclopropenone (DPC). The receptors were gathered from a woman aged 45 to 65 with alopecia areata. Some clones in this sample may be carry-over from other donors' samples.

This clonotype has at least ten counts. This chain connects TRBV3-1 to TRBJ2-3, with TRBD2 matching over 7 bases. Looked up from germline, CDR1 is LGHDT and CDR2 is YNNKEL (reference sequence). After removal of 4 bases from V and 5 bases from J, the junction contained 18 bases not matched to a gene. The length of the CDR3 is 18 residues. The CDR3: CASSLKGRGGRKGDTQYF. CDR3 in DNA: TGTGCCAGCAGCCTCAAGGGTCGTGGCGGGAGAAAAGGAGATACGCAGTATTTT.

This clonotype was seen many times. The chain recombines TRBV9 with TRBJ2-3; D call uncertain. The germline gives CDR1 SGDLS, CDR2 YYNGEE. Trimming removed 0 bases from V and 3 bases from J, with 5 bases in between. The CDR3 spans 13 residues. The CDR3 sequence is CASSVVGTDTQYF. CDR3 DNA: TGTGCCAGCAGCGTAGTTGGGACAGATACGCAGTATTTT.

This clonotype was detected many times. The chain couples TRBV6-5 to TRBJ1-6, with D possibly matching TRBD1 (5 bases). The V end was cut by 5 bases, the J end by 1 base, with 12 bases between. The CDR3 length is 16 residues. Per the germline V gene, CDR1 is MNHEY and CDR2 is SVGAGI. The CDR3 DNA sequence: TGTGCCAGCAGTCGGTACGGGGGATCCTATAATTCACCCCTCCACTTT. Translation: CASSRYGGSYNSPLHF.

This clonotype was seen only a few times. This rearrangement joins TRBV20-1 to TRBJ1-2; possible D gene TRBD1, 5 bases. Trimming took 2 bases from V and 6 from J, leaving 10 bases between them. Germline values: CDR1 DFQATT, CDR2 SNEGSKA (reference sequence). The CDR3 is made up of 12 amino acids. The CDR3 spells CSARQGEDGYTF. CDR3 nucleotide sequence: TGCAGTGCTAGACAGGGTGAAGATGGCTACACCTTC.

This clonotype was seen more than once but under ten times. The chain is built from TRBV6-5 and TRBJ2-1; 15 nucleotides agree with TRBD2. Germline-derived CDR1 and CDR2 are MNHEY and SVGAGI. CDR3 size: 16 residues. V was clipped by 6 bases and J by 7 bases; unmatched bases: 7. The CDR3 sequence: CASRGLAGGPLNEQFF. DNA for the CDR3: TGTGCCAGCAGAGGACTAGCGGGAGGGCCCCTTAATGAGCAGTTCTTC.

This clonotype was found many times. V gene TRBV2 combines with J gene TRBJ1-4; TRBD1 aligns across 7 bases. With V trimmed by 7 bases and J by 8 bases, 7 bases remained unmatched. Germline CDR1 and CDR2: SNHLY and FYNNEI. The length of the CDR3 is 13 residues. This CDR3 is CASNDRVKEKLFF. The DNA of the CDR3 is TGTGCCAGCAACGACAGGGTAAAAGAAAAACTGTTTTTT.

The table lists this clonotype with many counts. CDR3 amino acids: CASSVTSGGYEQYF. The CDR3 DNA follows: TGTGCCAGCAGCGTGACTAGCGGGGGATACGAGCAGTACTTC. The chain has TRBV9 and TRBJ2-7; 12 bases align to TRBD2. The junction had 1 base not matched to a gene; V was cut back by 2 bases and J by 4 bases. Germline loops: CDR1 SGDLS, CDR2 YYNGEE. The CDR3 spans 14 residues.

This clonotype was counted many times. This chain connects TRBV7-9 to TRBJ2-7, with D possibly matching TRBD1 (6 bases). V lost 2 bases and J 3 bases, leaving 14 bases between the germline ends. Germline CDR1 reads SEHNR; CDR2 reads FQNEAQ (reference sequence). The CDR3 runs 15 residues. The CDR3 DNA reads TGTGCCAGCAGCTTAAGCCAGGGGTCTATCTACGAGCAGTACTTC. It specifies CASSLSQGSIYEQYF.

This clonotype occurred many times. Its ends do not fully match the called genes, so a read error is possible. The chain recombines TRBV7-9 with TRBJ2-1, with 8 bases identical to TRBD2. The CDR3 length is 15 residues. The germline V gene has CDR1 SEHNR and CDR2 FQNEAQ (reference sequence). CDR3 sequence: CASSLAGRDYNEQFF. DNA of the CDR3: TGTGCCAGCAGTTTAGCGGGGCGAGACTACAATGAGCAGTTCTTC. The variable domain in full, with the rest retrieved from reference TRBV7-9 and TRBJ2-1, is DTGVSQNPRHKITKRGQNVTFRCDPISEHNRLYWYRQTLGQGPEFLTYFQNEAQLEKSRLLSDRFSAERPKGSFSTLEIQRTEQGDSAMYLCASSLAGRDYNEQFFGPGTRLTVL.

This clonotype was picked up many times. V gene TRBV5-1 combines with J gene TRBJ1-1; 10 nucleotides agree with TRBD1. The length of the CDR3 is 14 residues. Trimming cost V 4 bases and J 5 bases; bases outside gene matches: 5. CDR1 and CDR2 (germline): SGHRS, YFSETQ. This chain's CDR3 is CASSPGTGETEAFF. CDR3 nucleotides: TGCGCCAGCAGCCCCGGGACAGGGGAAACTGAAGCTTTCTTT. The full variable domain, rest sourced from reference TRBV5-1 and TRBJ1-1, is KAGVTQTPRYLIKTRGQQVTLSCSPISGHRSVSWYQQTPGQGLQFLFEYFSETQRNKGNFPGRFSGRQFSNSRSEMNVSTLELGDSALYLCASSPGTGETEAFFGQGTRLTVV.

This clonotype was seen only a few times. The V gene is TRBV6-5, the J gene TRBJ2-1; TRBD2 matches at 11 bases. Germline lookup yields CDR1 MNHEY and CDR2 SVGAGI. V lost 5 bases, J lost 6 bases, and 9 bases stayed unmatched. This CDR3 contains 16 residues. The CDR3 here is CASSPLLAGDINEQFF. Here the CDR3 DNA reads TGTGCCAGCAGTCCCCTACTAGCGGGAGACATCAATGAGCAGTTCTTC.

This clonotype appeared many times. The rearrangement joins TRBV3-1 to TRBJ1-5; TRBD1 agrees at 10 bases. Per germline, CDR1 LGHDT and CDR2 YNNKEL (reference sequence). The length of the CDR3 is 16 residues. V lost 5 bases to trimming and J lost 5 bases; unmatched junction nucleotides: 9. The CDR3 DNA reads as TGTGCCAGCAGCGGGACCGGACAGGGGGGGGATCAGCCCCAGCATTTT. This sequence encodes CASSGTGQGGDQPQHF.

This clonotype was recorded a few times. This chain joins TRBV6-4 and TRBJ1-1; D is ambiguous. CDR3 length: 15 amino acids. V gave up 6 bases and J gave up 1 base, with 15 bases separating them. CDR1 and CDR2 from the germline V gene are MRHNA and SNTAGT. The CDR3 nucleotides are TGTGCCAGCAGAACAACCCCATTTGGGAACACTGAAGCTTTCTTT. As protein: CASRTTPFGNTEAFF.

This chain links TRBV30 with TRBJ1-5, with D uncertain. The CDR3 contains 13 residues. Trimming stripped 4 bases from V and 5 bases from J, with 12 bases between. In germline, CDR1 is GTSNPN, CDR2 SVGIG (reference sequence). CDR3 nucleotide sequence: TGTGCCTGGACCATGGGGATAGATCAGCCCCAGCATTTT. Translating it yields CAWTMGIDQPQHF. Filled out from reference TRBV30 and TRBJ1-5, the complete variable domain reads SQTIHQWPATLVQPVGSPLSLECTVEGTSNPNLYWYRQAAGRGLQLLFYSVGIGQISSEVPQNLSASRPQDRQFILSSKKLLLSDSGFYLCAWTMGIDQPQHFGDGTRLSIL.

This chain links TRBV20-1 with TRBJ2-3; D gene ambiguous. This CDR3 contains 14 residues. Germline lookup yields CDR1 DFQATT and CDR2 SNEGSKA (reference sequence). The germline V and J ends were trimmed by 8 bases and 4 bases, with 19 bases remaining between them. CDR3 protein: CSSLRAHRPDTQYF. CDR3 sequence (DNA): TGCAGTTCACTCCGGGCCCACCGCCCAGATACGCAGTATTTT.

This clonotype was recorded many times. The chain is built from TRBV28 and TRBJ2-1; 10 nucleotides line up with TRBD2. CDR3 length: 17 amino acids. Germline-derived CDR1 and CDR2 are MDHEN and SYDVKM. J was trimmed by 8 bases and V by 5 bases; bases with no gene match: 15. The CDR3 bases are TGTGCCAGCAGTCCGTTGAAACGAGCGGGAGGGCCCGATGAGCAGTTCTTC. It translates to CASSPLKRAGGPDEQFF.

The sample holds a few counts of this clonotype. The chain is built from TRBV6-1 and TRBJ2-1; 8 bases match TRBD1. In germline, CDR1 is MNHNS, CDR2 SASEGT. The CDR3 consists of 16 residues. With V trimmed by 4 bases and J by 6 bases, 11 bases remained unmatched. The CDR3 loop is CASSVRRTGLGNEQFF. In DNA form, the CDR3 reads TGTGCCAGCAGTGTCCGACGGACAGGGTTGGGCAATGAGCAGTTCTTC.

This clonotype was seen at least ten times. The chain carries TRBV24-1 and TRBJ1-2; D is ambiguous. Trimming cost V 5 bases and J 8 bases, with 14 bases left between them. The CDR3 totals 13 residues. Germline values: CDR1 KGHDR, CDR2 SFDVKD. This CDR3 reads CATSVRPFGGYTF. DNA of the CDR3: TGTGCCACCAGTGTCCGTCCCTTCGGGGGCTACACCTTC.

This clonotype was counted at least ten times. The chain recombines TRBV24-1 with TRBJ2-7, with D hard to call. Trimming left V 4 bases short and J 3 bases short, with 21 bases between. The CDR3 totals 17 residues. Germline assignment: CDR1 KGHDR and CDR2 SFDVKD. The CDR3 coding sequence is TGTGCCACCAGTGACCTTGCCGCCCTCACGTCGCTCTACGAGCAGTACTTC. Protein: CATSDLAALTSLYEQYF.

The V gene is TRBV2, the J gene TRBJ2-7; 13 bases match TRBD2. Trimming at V came to 5 bases and at J to 1 base, leaving 8 bases not matched to a gene. Germline CDR1 is SNHLY and CDR2 is FYNNEI. The CDR3 is 17 residues long. The CDR3: CASSRLAGGSSSYEQYF. The CDR3 coding sequence is TGTGCCAGCAGTAGACTAGCGGGGGGTTCCTCGTCCTACGAGCAGTACTTC.

This clonotype was detected a few times. The CDR3 region has the DNA TGCGCCAGCAGCCCCGGACTAGCGGCTATAGTATCTAGCACAGATACGCAGTATTTT. Amino acid sequence: CASSPGLAAIVSSTDTQYF. The V call is TRBV5-1, the J call TRBJ2-3; TRBD2 matches at 10 bases. CDR3 size: 19 residues. CDR1 and CDR2 (germline): SGHRS, YFSETQ. V shed 4 bases, J shed 0 bases, and the junction held 14 bases outside the gene matches.

There are a few counts of this clonotype. This chain joins TRBV3-1 and TRBJ2-5, with D perhaps assigned TRBD1 or TRBD2 (5 bases each). There are 14 residues in the CDR3. Trimming took 1 base from V and 5 from J, leaving 11 bases between them. Germline CDR1 and CDR2: LGHDT and YNNKEL (reference sequence). CDR3 sequence (DNA): TGTGCCAGCAGCCAAGCCCCGGGGCCGGAGACCCAGTACTTC. It translates to CASSQAPGPETQYF.

In its sample, this clonotype was seen many times. The V call is TRBV7-9, the J call TRBJ2-5, with TRBD1 as a possible D gene (5 bases). From germline, CDR1 is SEHNR and CDR2 FQNEAQ (reference sequence). V lost 4 bases and J lost 2, with 14 bases in between. The CDR3 has 15 residues. Here the CDR3 reads CASSWTPGFQETQYF. The CDR3 bases are TGTGCCAGCAGCTGGACACCCGGTTTTCAAGAGACCCAGTACTTC.

This clonotype was seen ten or more times. The chain combines TRBV20-1 with TRBJ2-3; TRBD2 matches at 7 bases. Germline-derived CDR1 and CDR2 are DFQATT and SNEGSKA (reference sequence). V lost 5 bases, J lost 5 bases, and 7 bases stayed unmatched. CDR3 length equals 13 residues. DNA for the CDR3: TGCAGTGCTCACGACGGGGGGATAGATACGCAGTATTTT. Its translation: CSAHDGGIDTQYF.

This clonotype was recorded a few times. The chain is built from TRBV6-2 or TRBV6-3 and TRBJ2-5, with D perhaps matching TRBD1 (5 bases). V lost 6 bases to trimming and J lost 3 bases, with 14 bases between them. The germline V gene has CDR1 MNHEY and CDR2 SVGEGT. The CDR3 has 14 residues. The CDR3 DNA sequence: TGTGCCAGCAGGGCTCGAGTAGGGGAAGAGACCCAGTACTTC. Residues: CASRARVGEETQYF.

This clonotype was observed at least ten times. The chain uses TRBV2 and TRBJ1-1; D is uncertain. This CDR3 comprises 13 residues. V was pared by 6 bases and J by 1 base, with 9 bases between. CDR1 is SNHLY, CDR2 FYNNEI, per germline. The CDR3 region has the DNA TGTGCCAGCAGGGACGACGGGAACACTGAAGCTTTCTTT. Its protein product is CASRDDGNTEAFF.